This TCR beta chain was recovered during a study of neurological immune-mediated disorders. The authors made cDNA by 5'RACE with 10-nucleotide random UMIs. TCRdb reprocessed the 5' RACE reads with MiXCR, giving one entry per CDR3 protein. The profile shows 35,000 to 50,000 distinct CDR3 sequences, about 2.5% of them singletons. This clonotype was picked up many times. The antigen remains undetermined. Findings and limits, study-wide: The most TCR clonal expansion was seen in HTLV-1-associated myelopathy, and the least was seen in multiple sclerosis, which fell below healthy controls. A possible signature was seen in one related-CDR3 cluster, into which phylogenetic grouping placed the repertoires of 18 of 34 multiple sclerosis patients. No clinical or MRI feature was associated with the multiple sclerosis repertoire cluster.

This TCR came from a man between 45 and 60 years old with multiple sclerosis. The source material was PBMCs.

CDR3 nucleotide sequence: TGTGCCAGCAGCTACCGGGACATTCGTAGCACAGATACGCAGTATTTT. Its translation: CASSYRDIRSTDTQYF. The chain has TRBV7-9 and TRBJ2-3; tentative D call: TRBD1 (6 bases). The CDR3 is 16 amino acids. V was clipped by 4 bases and J by 0 bases, with 14 bases between them. CDR1 is SEHNR, CDR2 FQNEAQ, per germline (reference sequence).